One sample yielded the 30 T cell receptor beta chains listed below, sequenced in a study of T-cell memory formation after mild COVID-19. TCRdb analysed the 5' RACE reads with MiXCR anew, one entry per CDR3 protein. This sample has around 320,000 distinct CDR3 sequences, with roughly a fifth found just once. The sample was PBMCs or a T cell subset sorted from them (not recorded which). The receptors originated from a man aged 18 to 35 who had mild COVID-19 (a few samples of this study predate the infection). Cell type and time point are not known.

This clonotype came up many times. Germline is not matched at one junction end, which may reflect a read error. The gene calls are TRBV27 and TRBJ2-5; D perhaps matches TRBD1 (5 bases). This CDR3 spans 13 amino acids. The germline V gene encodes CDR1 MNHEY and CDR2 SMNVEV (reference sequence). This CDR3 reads CASSPTIGVLRYF. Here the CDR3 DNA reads TGTGCCAGCAGCCCGACGATAGGGGTCCTTCGTTATTTC.

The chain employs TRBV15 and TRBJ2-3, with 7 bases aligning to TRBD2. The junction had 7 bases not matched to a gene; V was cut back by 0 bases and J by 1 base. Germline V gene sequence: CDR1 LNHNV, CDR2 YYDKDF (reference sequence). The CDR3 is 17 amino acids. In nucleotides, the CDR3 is TGTGCCACCAGCAGAGACTCAGGACTAGTGGGCACAGATACGCAGTATTTT. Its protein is CATSRDSGLVGTDTQYF.

The CDR3 sequence is CASSPHQRYGYTF. DNA of the CDR3: TGTGCCAGCAGCCCCCATCAGAGGTATGGCTACACCTTC. This rearrangement joins TRBV7-2 to TRBJ1-2; D unresolved. This CDR3 is built from 13 residues. The V end lost 5 bases, the J end lost 5 bases, and 12 bases lay between the germline ends. Looked up from germline, CDR1 is SGHTA and CDR2 is FQGNSA. The whole variable domain, filled in from reference TRBV7-2 and TRBJ1-2, reads GAGVSQSPSNKVTEKGKDVELRCDPISGHTALYWYRQSLGQGLEFLIYFQGNSAPDKSGLPSDRFSAERTGGSVSTLTIQRTQQEDSAVYLCASSPHQRYGYTFGSGTRLTVV.

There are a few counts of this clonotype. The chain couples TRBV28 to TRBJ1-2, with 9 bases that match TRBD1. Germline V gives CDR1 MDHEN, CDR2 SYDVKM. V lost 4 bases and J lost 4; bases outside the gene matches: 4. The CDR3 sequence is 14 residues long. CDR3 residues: CASSSQGAVYGYTF. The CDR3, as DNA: TGTGCCAGCAGTTCACAGGGGGCGGTCTATGGCTACACCTTC.

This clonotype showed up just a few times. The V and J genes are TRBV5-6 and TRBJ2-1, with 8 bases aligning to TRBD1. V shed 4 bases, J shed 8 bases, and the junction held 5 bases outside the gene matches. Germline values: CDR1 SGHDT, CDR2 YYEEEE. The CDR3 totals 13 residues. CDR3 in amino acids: CASSPGQVDEQFF. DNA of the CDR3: TGTGCCAGCAGCCCGGGACAGGTCGATGAGCAGTTCTTC.

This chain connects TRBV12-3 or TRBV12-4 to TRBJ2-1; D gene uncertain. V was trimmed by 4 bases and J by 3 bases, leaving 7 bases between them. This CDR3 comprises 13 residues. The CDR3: CASSSWVYNEQFF. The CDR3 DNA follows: TGTGCCAGCAGTTCGTGGGTCTACAATGAGCAGTTCTTC.

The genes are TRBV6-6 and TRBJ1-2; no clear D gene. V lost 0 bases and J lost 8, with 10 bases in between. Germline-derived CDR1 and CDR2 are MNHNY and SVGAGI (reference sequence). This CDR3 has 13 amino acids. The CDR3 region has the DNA TGTGCCAGCAGTTACTCGATGGCGGGGGGCTACACCTTC. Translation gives CASSYSMAGGYTF.

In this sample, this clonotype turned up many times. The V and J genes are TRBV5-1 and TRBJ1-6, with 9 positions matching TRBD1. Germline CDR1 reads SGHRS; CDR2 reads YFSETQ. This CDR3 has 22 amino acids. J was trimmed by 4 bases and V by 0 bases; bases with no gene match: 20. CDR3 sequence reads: CASSLESPGQGIRGLYNSPLHF. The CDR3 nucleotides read TGCGCCAGCAGCTTGGAATCTCCAGGACAGGGGATTCGGGGCCTTTATAATTCACCCCTCCACTTT.

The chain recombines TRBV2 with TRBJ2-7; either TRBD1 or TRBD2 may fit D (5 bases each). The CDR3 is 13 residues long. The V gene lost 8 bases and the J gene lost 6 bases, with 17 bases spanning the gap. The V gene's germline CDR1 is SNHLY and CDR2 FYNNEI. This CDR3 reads CASRRESLGEQYF. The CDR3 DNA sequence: TGTGCCAGCCGCAGGGAGTCTTTAGGCGAGCAGTACTTC.

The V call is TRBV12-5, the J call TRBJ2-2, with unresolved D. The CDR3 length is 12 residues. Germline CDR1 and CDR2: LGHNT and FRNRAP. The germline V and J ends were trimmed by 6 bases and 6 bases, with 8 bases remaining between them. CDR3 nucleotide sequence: TGTGCTAGTGGGTTTTTGGCCGGGGAGCTGTTTTTT. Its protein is CASGFLAGELFF.

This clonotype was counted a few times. The CDR3 DNA follows: TGTGCCAGCAGCGTAGGCGCCGGGTCCTACGAGCAGTACTTC. Protein sequence: CASSVGAGSYEQYF. The chain couples TRBV9 to TRBJ2-7; D remains unclear. The germline V gene encodes CDR1 SGDLS and CDR2 YYNGEE. Trimming removed 0 bases from V and 1 base from J, with 8 bases in between. The CDR3 has 14 residues.

The CDR3 coding sequence is TGCGCCAGCAGCCAAGATCTCGGACAGGGCTCTGGAAACACCATATATTTT. Protein: CASSQDLGQGSGNTIYF. The rearrangement uses TRBV4-3 and TRBJ1-3; 8 bases map to TRBD1. CDR3 length: 17 residues. V shed 0 bases and J 0 bases; nucleotides not matched to a gene: 4. Germline CDR1 and CDR2: LGHNA and YSLEER.

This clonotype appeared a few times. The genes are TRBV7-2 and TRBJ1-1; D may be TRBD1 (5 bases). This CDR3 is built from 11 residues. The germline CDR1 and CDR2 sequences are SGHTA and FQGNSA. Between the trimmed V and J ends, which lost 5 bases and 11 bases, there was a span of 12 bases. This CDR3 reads CASSPWDGAFF. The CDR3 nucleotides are TGTGCCAGCAGCCCCTGGGACGGCGCTTTCTTT.

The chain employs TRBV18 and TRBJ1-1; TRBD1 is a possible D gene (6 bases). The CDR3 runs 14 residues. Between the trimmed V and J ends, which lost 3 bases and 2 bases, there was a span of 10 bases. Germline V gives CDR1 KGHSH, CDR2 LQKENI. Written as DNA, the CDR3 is TGTGCCAGCTCACCGCAGGGACATAACACTGAAGCTTTCTTT. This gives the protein CASSPQGHNTEAFF.

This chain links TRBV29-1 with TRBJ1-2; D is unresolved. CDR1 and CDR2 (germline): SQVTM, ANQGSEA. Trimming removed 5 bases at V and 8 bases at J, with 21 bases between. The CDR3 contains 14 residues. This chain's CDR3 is CSVLVDGFLKGYTF. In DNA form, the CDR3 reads TGCAGCGTTCTAGTGGACGGCTTCCTTAAAGGCTACACCTTC. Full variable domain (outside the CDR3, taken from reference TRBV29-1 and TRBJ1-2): SAVISQKPSRDICQRGTSLTIQCQVDSQVTMMFWYRQQPGQSLTLIATANQGSEATYESGFVIDKFPISRPNLTFSTLTVSNMSPEDSSIYLCSVLVDGFLKGYTFGSGTRLTVV.

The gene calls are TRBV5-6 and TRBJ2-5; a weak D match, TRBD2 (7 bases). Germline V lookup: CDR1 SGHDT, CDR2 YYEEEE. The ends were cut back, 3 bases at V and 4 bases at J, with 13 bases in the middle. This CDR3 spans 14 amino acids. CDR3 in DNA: TGTGCCAGCAGCTCGTGGGGGGGGCTAGAGACCCAGTACTTC. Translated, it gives CASSSWGGLETQYF.

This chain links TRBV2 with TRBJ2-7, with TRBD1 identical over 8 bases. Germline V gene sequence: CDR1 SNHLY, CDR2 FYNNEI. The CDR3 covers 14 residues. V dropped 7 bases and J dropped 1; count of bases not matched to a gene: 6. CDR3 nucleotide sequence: TGTGCCAGCAAAGACAGGGGTCTATCCTACGAGCAGTACGTC. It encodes CASKDRGLSYEQYV.

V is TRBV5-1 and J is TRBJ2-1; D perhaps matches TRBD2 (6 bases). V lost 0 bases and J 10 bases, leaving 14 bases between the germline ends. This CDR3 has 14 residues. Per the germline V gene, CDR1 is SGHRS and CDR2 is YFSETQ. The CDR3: CASSLDLGGDEQFF. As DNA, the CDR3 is TGCGCCAGCAGCTTGGACCTGGGGGGAGACGAGCAGTTCTTC.

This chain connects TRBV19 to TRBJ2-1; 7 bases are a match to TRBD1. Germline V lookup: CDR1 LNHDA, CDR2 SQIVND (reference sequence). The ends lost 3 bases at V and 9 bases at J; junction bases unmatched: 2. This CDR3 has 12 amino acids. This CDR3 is CASSIGTVEQFF. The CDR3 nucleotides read TGTGCCAGTAGTATTGGGACAGTTGAGCAGTTCTTC.

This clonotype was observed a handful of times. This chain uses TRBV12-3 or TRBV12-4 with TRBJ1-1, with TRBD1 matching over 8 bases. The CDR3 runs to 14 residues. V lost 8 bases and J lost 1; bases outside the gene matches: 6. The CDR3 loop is CASFRDRKNTEAFF. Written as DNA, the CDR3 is TGTGCCAGCTTCCGGGACAGGAAGAACACTGAAGCTTTCTTT.

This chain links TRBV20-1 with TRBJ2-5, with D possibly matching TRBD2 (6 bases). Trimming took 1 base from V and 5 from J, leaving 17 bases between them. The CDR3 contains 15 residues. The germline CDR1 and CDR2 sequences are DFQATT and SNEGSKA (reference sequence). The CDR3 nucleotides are TGCAGTGCTAGAGGAATTGGCGGGGTGTTTGAGACCCAGTACTTC. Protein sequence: CSARGIGGVFETQYF.

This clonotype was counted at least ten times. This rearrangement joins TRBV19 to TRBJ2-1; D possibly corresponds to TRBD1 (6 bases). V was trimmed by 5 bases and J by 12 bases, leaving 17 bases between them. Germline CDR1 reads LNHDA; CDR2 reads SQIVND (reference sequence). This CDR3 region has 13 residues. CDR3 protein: CASSVGTLLTQFF. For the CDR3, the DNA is TGTGCCAGTAGTGTCGGGACACTACTTACGCAGTTCTTC.

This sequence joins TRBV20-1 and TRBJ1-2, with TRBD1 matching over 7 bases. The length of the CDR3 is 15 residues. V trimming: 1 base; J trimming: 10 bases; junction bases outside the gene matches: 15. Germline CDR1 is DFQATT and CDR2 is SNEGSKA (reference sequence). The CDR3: CSARGAPDRISDYTF. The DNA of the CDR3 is TGCAGTGCTAGAGGGGCGCCGGACAGGATTTCTGACTACACCTTC.

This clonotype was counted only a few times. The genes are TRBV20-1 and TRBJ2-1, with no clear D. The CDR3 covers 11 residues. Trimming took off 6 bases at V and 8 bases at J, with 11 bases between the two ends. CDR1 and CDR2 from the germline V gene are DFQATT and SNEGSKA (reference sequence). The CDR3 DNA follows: TGCAGTGCCATGAAGGGCCATGAGCAGTTCTTC. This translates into CSAMKGHEQFF.

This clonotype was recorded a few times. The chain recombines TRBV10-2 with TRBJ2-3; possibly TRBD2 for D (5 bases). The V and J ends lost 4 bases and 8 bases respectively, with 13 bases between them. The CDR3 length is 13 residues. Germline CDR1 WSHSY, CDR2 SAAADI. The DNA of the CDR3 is TGCGCCAGCAGTGTAGAGTACGCGGGTACGCAGTATTTT. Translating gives CASSVEYAGTQYF.

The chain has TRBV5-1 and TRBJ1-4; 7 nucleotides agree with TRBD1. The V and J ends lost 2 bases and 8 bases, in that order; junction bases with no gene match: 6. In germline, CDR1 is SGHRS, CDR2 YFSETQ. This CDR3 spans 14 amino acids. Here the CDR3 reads CASSFRQGGEKLFF. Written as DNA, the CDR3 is TGCGCCAGCAGCTTTAGACAGGGTGGGGAAAAACTGTTTTTT.

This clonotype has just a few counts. This CDR3 reads CASTSAPTSTDTQYF. The CDR3 DNA follows: TGTGCCAGCACCTCCGCGCCCACTAGCACAGATACGCAGTATTTT. This chain connects TRBV28 to TRBJ2-3; D not resolved. Germline V gene sequence: CDR1 MDHEN, CDR2 SYDVKM. V lost 7 bases and J lost 0, with 14 bases in between. The CDR3 loop spans 15 amino acids.

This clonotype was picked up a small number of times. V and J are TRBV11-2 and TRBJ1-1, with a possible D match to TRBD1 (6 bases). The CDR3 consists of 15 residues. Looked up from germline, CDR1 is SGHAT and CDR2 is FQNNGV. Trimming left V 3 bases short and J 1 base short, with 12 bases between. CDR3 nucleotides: TGTGCCAGCAGCTTGCGGGGGGCGGAGAACACTGAAGCTTTCTTT. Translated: CASSLRGAENTEAFF.

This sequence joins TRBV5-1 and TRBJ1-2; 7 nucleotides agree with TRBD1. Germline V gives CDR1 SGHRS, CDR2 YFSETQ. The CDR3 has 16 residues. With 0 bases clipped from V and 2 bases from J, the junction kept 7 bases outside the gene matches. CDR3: CASSLEGGTANYGYTF. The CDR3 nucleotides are TGCGCCAGCAGCTTGGAAGGCGGGACAGCAAACTATGGCTACACCTTC.

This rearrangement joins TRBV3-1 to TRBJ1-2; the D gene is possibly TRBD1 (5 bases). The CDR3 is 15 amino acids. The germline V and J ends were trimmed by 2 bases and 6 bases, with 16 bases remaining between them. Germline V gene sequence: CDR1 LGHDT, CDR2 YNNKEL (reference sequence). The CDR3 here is CASSQNGPGGNGYTF. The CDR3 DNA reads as TGTGCCAGCAGCCAAAACGGGCCCGGGGGAAATGGCTACACCTTC. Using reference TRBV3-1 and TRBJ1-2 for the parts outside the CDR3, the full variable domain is DTAVSQTPKYLVTQMGNDKSIKCEQNLGHDTMYWYKQDSKKFLKIMFSYNNKELIINETVPNRFSPKSPDKAHLNLHINSLELGDSAVYFCASSQNGPGGNGYTFGSGTRLTVV.